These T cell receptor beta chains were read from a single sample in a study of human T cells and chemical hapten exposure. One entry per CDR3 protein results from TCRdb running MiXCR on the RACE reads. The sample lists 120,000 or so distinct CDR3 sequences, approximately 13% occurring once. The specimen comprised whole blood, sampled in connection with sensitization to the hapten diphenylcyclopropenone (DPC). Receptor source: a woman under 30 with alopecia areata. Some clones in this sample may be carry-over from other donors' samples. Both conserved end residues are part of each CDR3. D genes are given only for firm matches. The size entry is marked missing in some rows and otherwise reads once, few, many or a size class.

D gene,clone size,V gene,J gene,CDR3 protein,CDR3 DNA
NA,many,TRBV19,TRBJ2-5,CASSISTGLYQETQYF,TGTGCCAGTAGTATCTCGACAGGCCTTTACCAAGAGACCCAGTACTTC
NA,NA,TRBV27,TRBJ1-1,CASSLIYGGNTEAFF,TGTGCCAGCAGTTTGATATATGGGGGGAACACTGAAGCTTTCTTT
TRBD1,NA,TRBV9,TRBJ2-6,CASSVAGQPVSGANVLTF,TGTGCCAGCAGCGTAGCGGGACAGCCCGTCTCTGGGGCCAACGTCCTGACTTTC
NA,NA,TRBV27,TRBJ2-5,CASSLSTTSQTQYF,TGTGCCAGCAGTTTATCAACCACGTCTCAGACCCAGTACTTC
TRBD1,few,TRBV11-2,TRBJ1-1,CASSFSDRGVRTEAFF,TGTGCCAGCAGCTTCTCGGACAGGGGAGTTAGGACTGAAGCTTTCTTT
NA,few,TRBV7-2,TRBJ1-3,CASSLSSGNTIYF,TGTGCCAGCAGCTTATCCTCAGGAAACACCATATATTTT
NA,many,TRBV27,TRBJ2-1,CASSLGVEANNEQFF,TGTGCCAGCAGTTTGGGGGTAGAGGCAAACAATGAGCAGTTCTTC
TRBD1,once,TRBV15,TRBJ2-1,CATSYSGQVSYNEQFF,TGTGCCACCAGCTACTCAGGACAGGTTTCCTACAATGAGCAGTTCTTC
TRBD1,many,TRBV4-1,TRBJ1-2,CASSQAWTGPYGYTF,TGCGCCAGCAGCCAAGCTTGGACAGGGCCCTATGGCTACACCTTC
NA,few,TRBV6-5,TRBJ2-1,CASSRKGSYNEQFF,TGTGCCAGCAGTCGTAAGGGCTCCTACAATGAGCAGTTCTTC
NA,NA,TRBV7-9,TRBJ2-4,CASSPNREPLAKNIQYF,TGTGCCAGCAGCCCTAACAGGGAACCTTTAGCCAAAAACATTCAGTACTTC
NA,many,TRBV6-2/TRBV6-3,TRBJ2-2,CASSYGAGPNAGELFF,TGTGCCAGCAGTTACGGGGCCGGACCTAACGCCGGGGAGCTGTTTTTT
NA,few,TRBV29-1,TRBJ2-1,CSVQSTPGGLPYNEQFF,TGCAGCGTCCAATCCACCCCCGGGGGACTCCCGTACAATGAGCAGTTCTTC
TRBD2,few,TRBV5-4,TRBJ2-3,CASSAALAGGTDTQYF,TGTGCCAGCAGCGCCGCCCTCGCGGGGGGGACAGATACGCAGTATTTT
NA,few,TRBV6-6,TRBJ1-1,CASRTGLWTEAFF,TGTGCCAGCAGGACGGGATTATGGACTGAAGCTTTCTTT
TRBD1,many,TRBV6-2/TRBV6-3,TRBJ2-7,CASIINDRGSEQYF,TGTGCCAGCATCATAAACGACAGGGGCAGCGAGCAGTACTTC
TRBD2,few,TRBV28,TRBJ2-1,CASSPILAGAFYNEQFF,TGTGCCAGCAGTCCAATACTAGCGGGGGCCTTCTACAATGAGCAGTTCTTC
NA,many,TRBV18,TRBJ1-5,CASSPPNARGTQPQHF,TGTGCCAGCTCACCACCGAATGCCAGGGGAACACAGCCCCAGCATTTT
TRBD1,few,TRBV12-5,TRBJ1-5,CASGRDSFNQPQHF,TGTGCTAGTGGCCGGGACAGCTTCAATCAGCCCCAGCATTTT
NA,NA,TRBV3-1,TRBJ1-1,CASSTPGPEAFF,TGTGCCAGCAGCACCCCGGGCCCTGAAGCTTTCTTT
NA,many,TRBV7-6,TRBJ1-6,CASSPGAGNSPLHF,TGTGCCAGCAGCCCAGGGGCCGGTAATTCACCCCTCCACTTT
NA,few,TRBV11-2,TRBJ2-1,CASSLGRAYNEQFF,TGTGCCAGCAGCTTAGGCAGGGCTTACAATGAGCAGTTCTTC
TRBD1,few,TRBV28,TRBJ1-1,CATMTLGQGRNTEAFF,TGTGCCACCATGACTCTCGGACAGGGGCGGAACACTGAAGCTTTCTTT
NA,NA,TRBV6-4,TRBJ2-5,CASSAFQETQYF,TGTGCCTCCTCGGCCTTTCAAGAGACCCAGTACTTC
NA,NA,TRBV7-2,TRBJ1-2,CASNLSEVAGYTF,TGTGCCAGCAACTTATCAGAGGTTGCTGGCTACACCTTC
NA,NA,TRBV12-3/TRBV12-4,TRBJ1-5,CASSFGYSLSNQPQHF,TGTGCCAGCAGTTTTGGTTACTCACTGAGCAATCAGCCCCAGCATTTT
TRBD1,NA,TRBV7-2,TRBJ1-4,CASSPTGGTNEKLFF,TGTGCCAGCAGCCCCACAGGGGGAACTAATGAAAAACTGTTTTTT
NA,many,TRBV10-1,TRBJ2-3,CASSEGTASTDTQYF,TGCGCCAGCAGTGAAGGCACAGCTAGCACAGATACGCAGTATTTT
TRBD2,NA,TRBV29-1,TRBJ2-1,CSGERGGSYNEQFF,TGCAGCGGGGAGCGGGGAGGCTCCTACAATGAGCAGTTCTTC
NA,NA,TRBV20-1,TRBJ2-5,CSAPLGYQETQYF,TGCAGTGCTCCTCTAGGGTATCAAGAGACCCAGTACTTC
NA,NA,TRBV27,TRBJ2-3,CASSLFSTMGGSSTDTQYF,TGTGCCAGCAGTTTGTTTTCCACCATGGGGGGATCTAGCACAGATACGCAGTATTTT
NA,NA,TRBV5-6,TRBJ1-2,CASSLGQIYGYTF,TGTGCCAGCAGCTTAGGACAGATCTATGGCTACACCTTC
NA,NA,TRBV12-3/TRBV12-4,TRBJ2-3,CASSLGYQDTQYF,TGTGCCAGCAGTTTGGGGTATCAAGATACGCAGTATTTT
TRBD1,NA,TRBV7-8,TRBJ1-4,CASSGYRGANEKLFF,TGTGCCAGCAGCGGATACAGGGGGGCTAATGAAAAACTGTTTTTT
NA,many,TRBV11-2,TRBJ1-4,CASSFGLKLFF,TGTGCCAGCAGCTTCGGGCTAAAACTGTTTTTT
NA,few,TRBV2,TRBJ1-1,CASSDFQGSEAFF,TGTGCCAGCAGTGACTTCCAGGGCTCAGAAGCTTTCTTT
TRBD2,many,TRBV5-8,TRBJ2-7,CASSYAGLAGVYEQYF,TGTGCCAGCAGCTACGCCGGACTAGCGGGTGTCTACGAGCAGTACTTC
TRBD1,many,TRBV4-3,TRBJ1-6,CASSQEPVRQGIAPLHF,TGCGCCAGCAGCCAAGAACCAGTGAGACAGGGGATCGCACCCCTCCACTTT
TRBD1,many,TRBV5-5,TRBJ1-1,CASSLTGAPEAFF,TGTGCCAGCAGCTTGACAGGGGCCCCCGAAGCTTTCTTT
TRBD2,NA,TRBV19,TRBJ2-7,CASSTGGTSYEQYF,TGTGCCAGTAGTACGGGGGGAACCTCCTACGAGCAGTACTTC
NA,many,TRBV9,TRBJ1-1,CASSYTEAFF,TGTGCCAGCAGCTACACTGAAGCTTTCTTT
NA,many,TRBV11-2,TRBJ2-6,CASSLIAGANVLTF,TGTGCCAGCAGCTTAATCGCTGGGGCCAACGTCCTGACTTTC
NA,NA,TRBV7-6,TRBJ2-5,CASSFTTETQYF,TGTGCCAGCAGCTTTACTACGGAGACCCAGTACTTC
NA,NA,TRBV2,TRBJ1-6,CASSFTGRNSPLHF,TGTGCCAGCAGCTTTACAGGGAGGAATTCACCCCTCCACTTT
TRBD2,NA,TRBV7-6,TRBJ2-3,CASSRRTSGAPDTQYF,TGTGCCAGCAGCAGAAGGACTAGCGGGGCTCCAGATACGCAGTATTTT
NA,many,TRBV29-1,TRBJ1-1,CSVGPPGDPNAEAFF,TGCAGCGTTGGGCCGCCAGGGGACCCAAACGCCGAAGCTTTCTTT
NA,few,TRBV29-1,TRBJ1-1,CSVEEGWDTEAFF,TGCAGCGTTGAAGAGGGATGGGACACTGAAGCTTTCTTT